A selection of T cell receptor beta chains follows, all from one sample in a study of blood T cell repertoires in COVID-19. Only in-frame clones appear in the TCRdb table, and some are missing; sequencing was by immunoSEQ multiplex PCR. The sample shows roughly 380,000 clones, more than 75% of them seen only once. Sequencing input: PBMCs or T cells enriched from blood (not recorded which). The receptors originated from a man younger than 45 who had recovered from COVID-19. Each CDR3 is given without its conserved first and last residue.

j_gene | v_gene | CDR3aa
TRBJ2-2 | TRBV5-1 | ASSLGQGNTGELF
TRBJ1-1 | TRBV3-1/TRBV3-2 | ASSQRGGAEAF
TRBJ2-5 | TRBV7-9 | ASSFPTQYQETQY
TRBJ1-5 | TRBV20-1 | SASVNSNQPQH
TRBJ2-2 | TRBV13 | ASSLRGTFANTGELF
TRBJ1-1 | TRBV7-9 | ASSHQENTEAF
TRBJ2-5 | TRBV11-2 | ASSTGGRGETQY
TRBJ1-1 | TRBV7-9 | ASSSRTGGTEAF
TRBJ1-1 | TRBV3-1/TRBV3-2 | ASSLTQGASEAF
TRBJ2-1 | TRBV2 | ASSASGAYNEQF
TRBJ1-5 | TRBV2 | ASKKDREGGQPQH
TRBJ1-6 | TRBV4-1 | ASSQDLDRVGSPLH
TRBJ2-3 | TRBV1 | TSSQDRLVAGGVTDTQY
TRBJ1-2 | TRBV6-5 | ASSPTRDYGYT
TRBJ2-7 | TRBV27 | ASSHSPTPYEQY
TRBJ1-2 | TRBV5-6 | ASSSGTENGYT
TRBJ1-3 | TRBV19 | ASADRGKSGNTIY
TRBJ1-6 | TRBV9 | ASSVSSEGTVRYNSPLH
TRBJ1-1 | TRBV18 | ASSPPAGRTTHTEAF
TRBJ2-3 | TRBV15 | ATSRGLGGTSTDTQY
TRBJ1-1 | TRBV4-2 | ASSQGAGVTEAF
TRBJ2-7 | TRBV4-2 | ASSQGGGISSYEQY
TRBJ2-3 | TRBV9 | ASSVALAGTDTQY
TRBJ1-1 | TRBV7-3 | ASSPDSFLNTEAF
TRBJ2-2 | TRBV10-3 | AATDRGDTGELF
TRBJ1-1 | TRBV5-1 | ASSLAQGPHTEAF
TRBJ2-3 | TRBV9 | ASSARDLGTDTQY
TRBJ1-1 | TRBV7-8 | ASSLGTGATEAF
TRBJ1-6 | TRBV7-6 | ASSAGTGGDNSPLH
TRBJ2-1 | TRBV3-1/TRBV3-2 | ASSQDKRGTHYNEQF
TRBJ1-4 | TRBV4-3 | ASSRREGEKLF
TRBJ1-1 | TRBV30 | AYGTGRSAEAF
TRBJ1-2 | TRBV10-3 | AISDFPGQGYT
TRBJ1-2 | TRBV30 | AWTTTGGYSGYGYT
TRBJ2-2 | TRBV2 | ASSQVGQGATGELF
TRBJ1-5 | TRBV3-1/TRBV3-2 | ASSPGQGNQPQH
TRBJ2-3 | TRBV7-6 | ASSLEVQGVWADTQY
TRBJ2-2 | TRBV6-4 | ASSEQDDTGELF
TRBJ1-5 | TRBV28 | ASSLYGSRDNQPQH
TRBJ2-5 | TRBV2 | ATDLGTGAQETQY
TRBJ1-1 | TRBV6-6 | ASSYSAGARGTEAF
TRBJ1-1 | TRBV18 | ASSPYGSTEAF
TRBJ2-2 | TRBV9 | ASSVIDSPGTGELF
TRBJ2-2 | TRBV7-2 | ASSFGGAGTGELF
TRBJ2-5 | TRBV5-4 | ASSLSQGHQETQY
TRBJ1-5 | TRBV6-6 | ASRAGRGWQNQPQH
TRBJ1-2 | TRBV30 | AWSPIRGGYT
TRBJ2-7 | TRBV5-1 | ASSWAFEGRTYEQY
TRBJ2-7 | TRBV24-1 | ATSDLGQGGSYEQY